This TCR beta chain was captured by sequencing in a study of spatial heterogeneity in lung cancer. Background on the study: After resection, follow-up PBMC samples were sequenced when available, at a median of roughly 24 months later. Averaged across combinations, each unique TCR and UMI pairing appeared more than ten times in raw reads, which were uncorrected.

Carried by each TCR cDNA molecule was a unique molecular identifier. Each CDR3 protein gets one entry after TCRdb re-called the 5' RACE reads with MiXCR. The data hold 55,000 to 75,000 distinct CDR3 sequences, with about 9.5% observed a single time. This clonotype was counted ten times or more. V was shortened by 4 bases and J by 1 base, with 14 bases between the two germline ends. The CDR3 extends over 15 amino acids. The germline gives CDR1 SGHAT, CDR2 FQNNGV. Time point of the sample: blood at routine non-recurrence follow-up after resection. The sequenced material consisted of unsorted whole RNA from tumor, nontumor lung or frozen PBMC.

The V and J genes are TRBV11-2 and TRBJ2-7, with D perhaps TRBD1 (6 bases). The sequencing here drew on PBMCs, taken at follow-up. The sequence was collected from a female donor with early-stage non-small cell lung cancer. CDR3 nucleotides: TGTGCCAGCAGCTCTAACAGGGATCCGTCCTACGAGCAGTACTTC. It translates to CASSSNRDPSYEQYF.